This T cell receptor (beta chain) emerged from a study of graft-versus-host responses after intestinal transplantation. Whole-study context: Among the recipients, all got anti-thymocyte globulin induction and then tacrolimus and steroids for approximately 3 years. Study-level findings and limits: The highest levels of circulating GvH clones went along with early declines in HvG clones after transplant.

Trimming pared 2 bases from V and 1 base from J, leaving 17 bases between. This CDR3 contains 17 residues. In germline, CDR1 is LNHDA, CDR2 SQIVND (reference sequence). About this clone itself: Its antigen is undetermined.

The protocol was immunoSEQ multiplex PCR, while the TCRdb copy is restricted to in-frame clones and leaves out a portion. The sample carries 90,000 to 100,000 clones, around 90% recorded once. The chain couples TRBV19 to TRBJ1-1, with D maybe TRBD1 (5 bases). This receptor was obtained from a human donor who received an intestinal transplant. This material consisted of unstimulated CD8+ T cells sorted from spleen or lymph node cells, taken before intestinal transplant. CDR3 nucleotides: TGTGCCAGTAGTATATACCCTTGGGGCCTATCGAACACTGAAGCTTTCTTT. Translation: CASSIYPWGLSNTEAFF.